These T cell receptor beta chains were read from a single sample in a study of blood T cell repertoires in COVID-19. The protocol was immunoSEQ multiplex PCR, while the TCRdb copy is restricted to in-frame clones and leaves out a portion. This table holds a few hundred thousand clones, roughly 80% found once. Sequenced input: peripheral blood. These receptors were obtained from a woman aged 18-29 years with acute or convalescent COVID-19. The CDR3 runs from the conserved cysteine through the conserved F or W. Each record gives: CDR3 DNA, CDR3 protein, V gene, J gene, CDR3 length, clone size, D gene. A D gene is named only where the DNA matches it firmly. Size is stated for part of the rows, as once, few or many counts, or as a class when the clone is expanded.

DNA: TGTGCCAGCAGTTACTTTGGCGCGGCTGAAGCTTTCTTT
CDR3: CASSYFGAAEAFF
V: TRBV6-5
J: TRBJ1-1
length: 13
size: NA
D: NA

DNA: TGTGCCAGCAGCCCCTGGACTAGCGGGAGAGGGGGGTCTAGCACAGATACGCAGTATTTT
CDR3: CASSPWTSGRGGSSTDTQYF
V: TRBV3-1/TRBV3-2
J: TRBJ2-3
length: 20
size: NA
D: TRBD2

DNA: TGTGCCAGCAGTTTCATTGGACTGACCAATGAGCAGTTCTTC
CDR3: CASSFIGLTNEQFF
V: TRBV6-2/TRBV6-3
J: TRBJ2-1
length: 14
size: NA
D: NA

DNA: TGTGCCTCAGCTGGGCCGGGAGGTCGGCAAGAGACCCAGTACTTC
CDR3: CASAGPGGRQETQYF
V: TRBV6-5
J: TRBJ2-5
length: 15
size: NA
D: TRBD2

DNA: TGTGCCATCAGTGAAGGGAAGACTAGCGGGTGGGAGACCCAGTACTTC
CDR3: CAISEGKTSGWETQYF
V: TRBV10-3
J: TRBJ2-5
length: 16
size: NA
D: TRBD2

DNA: TGTGCCACCAGTGACACAGGGGGATTTCAAGAGACCCAGTACTTC
CDR3: CATSDTGGFQETQYF
V: TRBV24-1
J: TRBJ2-5
length: 15
size: NA
D: TRBD1

DNA: TGCAGCGGTCAGATGAACACTGAAGCTTTCTTT
CDR3: CSGQMNTEAFF
V: TRBV29-1
J: TRBJ1-1
length: 11
size: NA
D: NA

DNA: TGTGCCAGCAGCTTAGGCGTTATACAGGTTAGGTACGAGCAGTACTTC
CDR3: CASSLGVIQVRYEQYF
V: TRBV7-8
J: TRBJ2-7
length: 16
size: few
D: NA

DNA: TGTGCCAGCAGTTACGGGGAGGACCTCATTTATGGCTACACCTTC
CDR3: CASSYGEDLIYGYTF
V: TRBV6-5
J: TRBJ1-2
length: 15
size: once
D: NA

DNA: NA
CDR3: CASSPPGRNNYGYTFGYTF
V: TRBV11-2
J: TRBJ1-2
length: 19
size: NA
D: NA

DNA: TGTGCCAGCTCACCACCGGGGCGCCTGCCCCAGCATTTT
CDR3: CASSPPGRLPQHF
V: TRBV18
J: TRBJ1-5
length: 13
size: few
D: NA

DNA: TGTGCCAGCAGCTTAGGGTCAGGGTCCGTGGCCCAGTACTTC
CDR3: CASSLGSGSVAQYF
V: TRBV7-9
J: TRBJ2-5
length: 14
size: NA
D: NA

DNA: TGTGCCAGCAGTCGCCTAGCGGAGAACACAGATACGCAGTATTTT
CDR3: CASSRLAENTDTQYF
V: TRBV6-2/TRBV6-3
J: TRBJ2-3
length: 15
size: NA
D: TRBD2

DNA: TGTGCCAGCAGCGCCCTTGGGGAGCGGGAGGGCCTAGATGAGCAGTTCTTC
CDR3: CASSALGEREGLDEQFF
V: TRBV9
J: TRBJ2-1
length: 17
size: NA
D: TRBD2

DNA: TGTGCCAGCAGCCAGGACAGGCCGTCGCCCCAGCATTTT
CDR3: CASSQDRPSPQHF
V: TRBV12-3/TRBV12-4
J: TRBJ1-5
length: 13
size: NA
D: TRBD1

DNA: TGTGCCAGCAGTACGGGAGGACTAGCTGTCACTACGCGGCAGTACTTC
CDR3: CASSTGGLAVTTRQYF
V: TRBV6-2/TRBV6-3
J: TRBJ2-7
length: 16
size: NA
D: TRBD2

DNA: TGTGCCAGCAGTGAATCCGGGACTAGCGGGATGGTTGGCGAGCAGTTCTTC
CDR3: CASSESGTSGMVGEQFF
V: TRBV25-1
J: TRBJ2-1
length: 17
size: NA
D: TRBD2

DNA: TGCGCCAGCAGCTCCGAATGGGAAGGGGATGAGACCCAGTACTTC
CDR3: CASSSEWEGDETQYF
V: TRBV5-1
J: TRBJ2-5
length: 15
size: NA
D: NA

DNA: TGTGCAGCCGGCGGGAGCCCCGGGGATACGCAGTATTTT
CDR3: CAAGGSPGDTQYF
V: TRBV28
J: TRBJ2-3
length: 13
size: NA
D: TRBD2

DNA: TGTGCCAGCAGTGGCTCGGGACAGGGGACAGATACGCAGCATTTT
CDR3: CASSGSGQGTDTQHF
V: TRBV6-4
J: TRBJ1-5
length: 15
size: NA
D: TRBD1

DNA: TGCGCCAGCAGCCCTTACCGCGGGGACAGGGAACAGTACTTC
CDR3: CASSPYRGDREQYF
V: TRBV4-3
J: TRBJ2-7
length: 14
size: NA
D: TRBD1

DNA: TGTGCCAGCAGCCAACGACTAGGGACTTACGAGCAGTACTTC
CDR3: CASSQRLGTYEQYF
V: TRBV3-1/TRBV3-2
J: TRBJ2-7
length: 14
size: NA
D: NA

DNA: TGCGCCAGCAGCCCGATGGGGAGGGAGTTTACCGGGGAGCTGTTTTTT
CDR3: CASSPMGREFTGELFF
V: TRBV5-1
J: TRBJ2-2
length: 16
size: NA
D: TRBD2